The 27 T cell receptor beta chains below were found in one sample sequenced in a study of cytomegalovirus exposure and HLA in healthy donors. PCR used 60 Vbeta primers and 13 Jbeta primers. Generated by immunoSEQ multiplex PCR, the TCRdb table keeps only in-frame clones and is missing some. Of 150,000 to 200,000 clones listed, around 75% are singletons. The sequenced sample consisted of PBMCs. The receptors here all came from a woman aged 25 to 39 in good health and CMV-seropositive.

The chain recombines TRBV7-9 with TRBJ1-4, with TRBD1 matching over 7 bases. The CDR3 has 16 residues. Germline trimming cut 3 bases from V and 6 bases from J; bases unmatched to any gene: 10. Looked up from germline, CDR1 is SEHNR and CDR2 is FQNEAQ (reference sequence). This CDR3 is CASSFAERGPDEKLFF. In DNA form, the CDR3 reads TGTGCCAGCAGCTTCGCCGAGAGGGGGCCGGATGAAAAACTGTTTTTT.

The chain uses TRBV27 and TRBJ1-2, with 8 positions matching TRBD1. V was clipped by 3 bases and J by 7 bases; unmatched bases: 10. The CDR3 is 15 amino acids. Per the germline V gene, CDR1 is MNHEY and CDR2 is SMNVEV (reference sequence). CDR3 region: CASSFGTQGAGGYTF. In DNA, the CDR3 is TGTGCCAGCAGTTTCGGGACCCAGGGGGCTGGTGGCTACACCTTC.

V is TRBV11-3 and J is TRBJ2-1, with 7 bases that match TRBD2. Trimming at V came to 4 bases and at J to 0 bases, leaving 3 bases not matched to a gene. This CDR3 region has 15 residues. The V gene's germline CDR1 is SGHNT and CDR2 YENEEA. CDR3 loop: CASSSQRGSYNEQFF. In DNA, the CDR3 is TGTGCCAGCAGCTCCCAGCGGGGCTCCTACAATGAGCAGTTCTTC.

V is TRBV6-5 and J is TRBJ1-6; D unresolved. This CDR3 is built from 16 residues. Germline-derived CDR1 and CDR2 are MNHEY and SVGAGI. V gave up 0 bases and J gave up 7 bases, with 13 bases separating them. CDR3 DNA sequence: TGTGCCAGCAGTTACTCTGGTTTGCGGTCAAATTCACCCCTCCACTTT. It is translated as CASSYSGLRSNSPLHF.

The chain joins TRBV7-8 to TRBJ1-3; tentative D call: TRBD1 (6 bases). V lost 5 bases to trimming and J lost 4 bases, with 18 bases between them. CDR3 size: 16 residues. In germline, CDR1 is SGHVS, CDR2 FQNEAQ. CDR3 sequence (DNA): TGTGCCAGCAGCAACTGGGACACGGGAATCGGAAACACCATATATTTT. It translates to CASSNWDTGIGNTIYF. The full variable domain, in which reference TRBV7-8 and TRBJ1-3 provide the parts outside the CDR3, is GAGVSQSPRYKVAKRGQDVALRCDPISGHVSLFWYQQALGQGPEFLTYFQNEAQLDKSGLPSDRFFAERPEGSVSTLKIQRTQQEDSAVYLCASSNWDTGIGNTIYFGEGSWLTVV.

V is TRBV5-4 and J is TRBJ2-5; TRBD1 aligns across 10 bases. The CDR3 length is 15 residues. Germline V lookup: CDR1 SGHNT, CDR2 YYREEE (reference sequence). The V and J ends lost 4 bases and 4 bases, in that order; junction bases with no gene match: 7. This chain's CDR3 is CASSPGDRGLETQYF. In nucleotides, the CDR3 is TGTGCCAGCAGCCCAGGGGACAGGGGATTAGAGACCCAGTACTTC.

The chain recombines TRBV5-4 with TRBJ2-7; 8 bases fit TRBD1. Germline values: CDR1 SGHNT, CDR2 YYREEE (reference sequence). The V gene end was trimmed by 2 bases and the J gene end by 6 bases; junction bases not matched to a gene: 10. This CDR3 has 15 residues. The CDR3 DNA reads TGTGCCAGCAGCTTCGACCCTACAGGGGGAGGCGAGCAGTACTTC. It codes for CASSFDPTGGGEQYF.

This clone was seen only a few times. This chain links TRBV4-1 with TRBJ2-1; the match to TRBD1 covers 8 bases. Germline V gene sequence: CDR1 MGHRA, CDR2 YSYEKL. CDR3 length: 14 residues. Trimming at V came to 0 bases and at J to 15 bases, leaving 10 bases not matched to a gene. The CDR3 here is CASSQDPGGVRRFF. CDR3 nucleotide sequence: TGCGCCAGCAGCCAAGACCCAGGGGGCGTGCGGCGGTTCTTC.

This sequence joins TRBV5-4 and TRBJ2-7, with 11 bases fitting TRBD2. CDR1 SGHNT and CDR2 YYREEE come from the germline V gene (reference sequence). CDR3 length equals 15 residues. J lost 2 bases, V lost 0 bases, and 1 base had no gene match. The CDR3 spells CASSLGLAGTYEQYF. CDR3 coding DNA: TGTGCCAGCAGCTTGGGACTAGCGGGGACCTACGAGCAGTACTTC.

V gene TRBV6-5 combines with J gene TRBJ2-7, with a weak D call TRBD2 (6 bases). With 0 bases removed from V and 2 bases from J, the gap between germline ends came to 11 bases. Germline V gives CDR1 MNHEY, CDR2 SVGAGI. This CDR3 spans 15 amino acids. CDR3: CASSYSLSGAYEQYF. In nucleotides, the CDR3 is TGTGCCAGCAGTTACTCCCTTTCGGGGGCCTACGAGCAGTACTTC.

The chain has TRBV7-9 and TRBJ2-5; TRBD1 might be the D (5 bases). The end of the DNA is better explained by TRBJ2-7, so the J call may be wrong. This CDR3 has 14 amino acids. CDR1 is SEHNR and CDR2 is FQNEAQ in the germline V gene (reference sequence). Here the CDR3 DNA reads TGTGCCAGCAGCTTCGACCAGGGCTCCTACGAGCAGTACTTC. Protein product: CASSFDQGSYEQYF.

This rearrangement joins TRBV5-1 to TRBJ1-6, with TRBD1 matching over 7 bases. The J segment lost 9 bases and the V segment lost 4 bases, leaving 10 bases of the junction unmatched. Germline V gene lookup returns CDR1 SGHRS and CDR2 YFSETQ. The CDR3 is made up of 15 amino acids. The CDR3 sequence is CASSPTGRGLSPLHF. CDR3 DNA: TGCGCCAGCAGCCCAACCGGAAGGGGGCTTTCACCCCTCCACTTT. The whole variable domain, filled in from reference TRBV5-1 and TRBJ1-6, reads KAGVTQTPRYLIKTRGQQVTLSCSPISGHRSVSWYQQTPGQGLQFLFEYFSETQRNKGNFPGRFSGRQFSNSRSEMNVSTLELGDSALYLCASSPTGRGLSPLHFGNGTRLTVT.

The chain carries TRBV19 and TRBJ2-1; the D is unclear. V was cut by 0 bases and J by 0 bases, with 6 bases left in between. Looked up from germline, CDR1 is LNHDA and CDR2 is SQIVND (reference sequence). CDR3 length equals 15 residues. CDR3 sequence (DNA): TGTGCCAGTAGTATAGATAGAGACTCCTACAATGAGCAGTTCTTC. Protein: CASSIDRDSYNEQFF.

V usage is TRBV18 and J usage is TRBJ1-2; D is undetermined. Germline-derived CDR1 and CDR2 are KGHSH and LQKENI. The CDR3 covers 14 residues. V was cut by 2 bases and J by 6 bases, with 13 bases left in between. The CDR3 here is CASSPSRLEDGYTF. In nucleotides, the CDR3 is TGTGCCAGCTCACCATCCAGACTGGAGGATGGCTACACCTTC.

The chain has TRBV6-5 and TRBJ2-7; the match to TRBD2 covers 7 bases. Losses at the gene ends were 2 bases for V and 4 bases for J; bases not matched to a gene: 11. The CDR3 contains 16 residues. Germline CDR1 is MNHEY and CDR2 is SVGAGI. The CDR3 reads CASSYTGGVWGYEQYF. The DNA of the CDR3 is TGTGCCAGCAGTTACACTGGGGGGGTCTGGGGTTACGAGCAGTACTTC.

This clone was detected once. Because the CDR3 is missing its conserved closing phenylalanine or tryptophan, this is likely a read error. No DNA is shown, since the ends of the CDR3 on it are uncertain; the CDR3 is the one TCRdb lists. CDR3 amino acids: CASRTGGTEMAT. This chain uses TRBV2 with TRBJ1-2. The CDR3 totals 12 residues, both ends included. From germline, CDR1 is SNHLY and CDR2 FYNNEI.

This sequence joins TRBV4-3 and TRBJ1-6; the D is unclear. This CDR3 comprises 17 residues. Trimming stripped 0 bases from V and 5 bases from J, with 14 bases between. Germline V CDR1 and CDR2: LGHNA, YSLEER. CDR3 coding DNA: TGCGCCAGCAGCCAAGAGAGGAGGGCCCAGGATAATTCACCCCTCCACTTT. It is translated as CASSQERRAQDNSPLHF.

The CDR3, as DNA: TGTGCCAGCAGCTCCGGACCCTTAGCGGGGGGCGACAATGAGCAGTTCTTC. It yields the protein CASSSGPLAGGDNEQFF. The chain carries TRBV9 and TRBJ2-1; 10 nucleotides align to TRBD2. CDR1 and CDR2 from the germline V gene are SGDLS and YYNGEE. Trimming took 4 bases from V and 5 from J; bases not matched to a gene: 12. CDR3 length: 17 residues. Full variable domain (rest looked up from reference TRBV9 and TRBJ2-1): DSGVTQTPKHLITATGQRVTLRCSPRSGDLSVYWYQQSLDQGLQFLIQYYNGEERAKGNILERFSAQQFPDLHSELNLSSLELGDSALYFCASSSGPLAGGDNEQFFGPGTRLTVL.

The rearrangement uses TRBV5-1 and TRBJ2-2; 11 bases are shared with TRBD2. This CDR3 is built from 19 residues. The germline CDR1 and CDR2 sequences are SGHRS and YFSETQ. The V and J ends lost 3 bases and 5 bases, in that order; junction bases with no gene match: 15. The CDR3 reads CASSSKTSSGRSGTGELFF. CDR3 bases: TGCGCCAGCAGCTCCAAAACGTCTAGCGGGAGGTCGGGGACCGGGGAGCTGTTTTTT.

The chain recombines TRBV19 with TRBJ2-4, with no clear D. The germline gives CDR1 LNHDA, CDR2 SQIVND (reference sequence). The CDR3 contains 14 residues. Trimming pared 4 bases from V and 3 bases from J, leaving 10 bases between. CDR3 in amino acids: CASSNPGDKNIQYF. The CDR3 DNA is TGTGCCAGTAGTAACCCGGGTGACAAAAACATTCAGTACTTC.

This clone has a handful of counts. The V call is TRBV2, the J call TRBJ2-1; 10 nucleotides line up with TRBD2. Germline V gene data show CDR1 as SNHLY and CDR2 as FYNNEI. J lost 10 bases, V lost 6 bases, and 15 bases had no gene match. The CDR3 spans 16 residues. CDR3 DNA sequence: TGTGCCAGCAGCTCAAATGTAGGACTAGCGGTTAGGGAGCAGTTCTTC. Residues: CASSSNVGLAVREQFF.

The CDR3 region has the DNA TGTGCCAGCAGCGCGCGGGCGGGGGGTTCTCAAGAGACCCAGTACTTC. Amino acid sequence: CASSARAGGSQETQYF. The chain employs TRBV7-9 and TRBJ2-5; 8 nucleotides align to TRBD2. J lost 2 bases, V lost 5 bases, and 10 bases had no gene match. In germline, CDR1 is SEHNR, CDR2 FQNEAQ (reference sequence). The CDR3 is 16 residues long.

This clone was detected only once. The V and J genes are TRBV7-8 and TRBJ2-1; 10 bases are a match to TRBD1. CDR1 and CDR2 (germline): SGHVS, FQNEAQ. The junction had 5 bases not matched to a gene; V was cut back by 5 bases and J by 4 bases. The CDR3 covers 15 residues. The CDR3 sequence: CASSKGTGEYNEQFF. The DNA for the CDR3 is TGTGCCAGCAGCAAAGGGACAGGGGAGTACAATGAGCAGTTCTTC.

V is TRBV19 and J is TRBJ1-1; D unresolved. V was cut by 9 bases and J by 5 bases, with 19 bases left in between. This CDR3 contains 14 residues. The germline CDR1 and CDR2 sequences are LNHDA and SQIVND (reference sequence). The CDR3 sequence: CASVYSHGITEAFF. Written as DNA, the CDR3 is TGTGCCAGCGTTTACAGCCACGGGATAACTGAAGCTTTCTTT.

V usage is TRBV11-3 and J usage is TRBJ2-5; D is possibly TRBD2 (6 bases). The J call could be wrong; TRBJ2-7 is a better fit for the DNA end. This CDR3 contains 14 residues. Germline-derived CDR1 and CDR2 are SGHNT and YENEEA. CDR3 DNA sequence: TGTGCCAGCAGCTTAGATCCGACTAGTCACGAGCAGTACTTC. This encodes CASSLDPTSHEQYF.

The table lists this clone with a few counts. The chain employs TRBV11-3 and TRBJ1-5, with D unresolved. V lost 0 bases and J lost 15, with 27 bases in between. This CDR3 comprises 17 residues. CDR1 SGHNT and CDR2 YENEEA come from the germline V gene. CDR3 DNA sequence: TGTGCCAGCAGCTTAGATAGTTTTCCGGCTACCGGGCTGACTAGGCATTTT. This gives the protein CASSLDSFPATGLTRHF.

The chain employs TRBV19 and TRBJ2-7; possibly TRBD2 for D (5 bases). Germline V gene lookup returns CDR1 LNHDA and CDR2 SQIVND (reference sequence). V shed 1 base and J shed 0 bases, with 10 bases lying between them. The CDR3 runs 15 residues. This chain's CDR3 is CASSIGRASSYEQYF. In nucleotides, the CDR3 is TGTGCCAGTAGTATAGGGCGGGCGAGCTCCTACGAGCAGTACTTC.